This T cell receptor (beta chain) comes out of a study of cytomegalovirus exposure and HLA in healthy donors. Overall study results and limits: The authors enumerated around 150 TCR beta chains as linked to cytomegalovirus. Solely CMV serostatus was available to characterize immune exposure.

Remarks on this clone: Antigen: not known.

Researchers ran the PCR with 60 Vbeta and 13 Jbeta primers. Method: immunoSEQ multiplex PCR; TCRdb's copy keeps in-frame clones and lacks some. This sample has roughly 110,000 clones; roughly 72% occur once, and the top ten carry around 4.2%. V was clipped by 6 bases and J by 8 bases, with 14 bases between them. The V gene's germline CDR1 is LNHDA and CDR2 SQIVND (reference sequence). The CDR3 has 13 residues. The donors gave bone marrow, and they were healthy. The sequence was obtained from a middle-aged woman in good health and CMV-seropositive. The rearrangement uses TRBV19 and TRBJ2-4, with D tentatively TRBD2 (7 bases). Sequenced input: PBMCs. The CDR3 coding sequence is TGTGCCAGTAGGGAAGGGGGGGTGGACATTCAGTACTTC. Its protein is CASREGGVDIQYF.